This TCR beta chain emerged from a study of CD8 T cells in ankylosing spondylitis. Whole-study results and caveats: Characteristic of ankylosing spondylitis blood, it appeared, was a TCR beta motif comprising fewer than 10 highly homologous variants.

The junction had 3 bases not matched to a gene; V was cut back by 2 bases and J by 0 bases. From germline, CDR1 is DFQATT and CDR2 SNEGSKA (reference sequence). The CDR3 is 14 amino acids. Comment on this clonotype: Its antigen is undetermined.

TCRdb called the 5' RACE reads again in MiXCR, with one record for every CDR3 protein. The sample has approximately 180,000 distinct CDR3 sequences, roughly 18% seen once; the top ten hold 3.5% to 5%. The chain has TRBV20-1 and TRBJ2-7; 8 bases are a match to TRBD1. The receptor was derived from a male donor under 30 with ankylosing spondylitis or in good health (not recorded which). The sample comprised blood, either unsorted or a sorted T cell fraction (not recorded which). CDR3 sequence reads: CSARNRGISYEQYF. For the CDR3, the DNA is TGCAGTGCTAGAAACAGGGGGATCTCCTACGAGCAGTACTTC.